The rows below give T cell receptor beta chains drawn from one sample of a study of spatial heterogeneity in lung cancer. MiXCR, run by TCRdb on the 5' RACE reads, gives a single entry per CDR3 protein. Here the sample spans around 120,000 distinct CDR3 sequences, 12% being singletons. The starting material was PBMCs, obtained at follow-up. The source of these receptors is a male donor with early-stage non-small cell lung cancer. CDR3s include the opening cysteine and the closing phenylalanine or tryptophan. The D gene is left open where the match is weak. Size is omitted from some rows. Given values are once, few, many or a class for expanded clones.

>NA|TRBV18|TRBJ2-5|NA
CASSPPSDQETQYF
TGTGCCAGCTCACCACCGTCTGATCAAGAGACCCAGTACTTC
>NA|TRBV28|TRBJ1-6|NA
CASIDMLNSPLHF
TGTGCCAGCATTGACATGCTGAATTCACCCCTCCACTTT
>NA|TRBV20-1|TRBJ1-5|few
CSATEDSSNQPQHF
TGCAGTGCTACCGAGGACTCTAGCAATCAGCCCCAGCATTTT
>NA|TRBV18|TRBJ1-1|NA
CASSPGEGGRVTFF
TGTGCCAGCTCACCCGGGGAAGGTGGCAGGGTAACTTTCTTT
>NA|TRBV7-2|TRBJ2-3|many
CASSLARLDTDTQYF
TGTGCCAGCAGCTTAGCGAGGCTCGACACAGATACGCAGTATTTT
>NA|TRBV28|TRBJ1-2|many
CASSFGGILYGYTF
TGTGCCAGCAGTTTCGGGGGGATTCTGTATGGCTACACCTTC
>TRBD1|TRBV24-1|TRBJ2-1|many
CATSDFWTGSYNEQFF
TGTGCCACCAGTGATTTCTGGACAGGTTCCTACAATGAGCAGTTCTTC
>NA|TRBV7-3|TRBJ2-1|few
CASSRGAGRSYNEQFF
TGTGCCAGCAGCCGCGGAGCGGGTCGGTCCTACAATGAGCAGTTCTTC
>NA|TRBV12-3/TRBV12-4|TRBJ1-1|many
CASSLGRGMIHTEAFF
TGTGCCAGCAGTTTAGGGCGGGGGATGATACACACTGAAGCTTTCTTT
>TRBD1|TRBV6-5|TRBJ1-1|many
CASSSRTGGTEAFF
TGTGCCAGCAGTTCCCGGACAGGGGGCACTGAAGCTTTCTTT
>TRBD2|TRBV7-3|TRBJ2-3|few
CASSPGGFLGGTDTQYF
TGTGCCAGCAGCCCCGGGGGGTTCCTTGGAGGCACAGATACGCAGTATTTT
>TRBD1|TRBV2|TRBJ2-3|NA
CASSTGDSDTQYF
TGTGCCAGTTCGACAGGGGACTCAGATACGCAGTATTTT
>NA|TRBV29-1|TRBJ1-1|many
CSVVIYTEAFF
TGCAGCGTCGTGATTTACACTGAAGCTTTCTTT
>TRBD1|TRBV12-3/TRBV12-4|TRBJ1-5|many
CASSGGGQNNQPQHF
TGTGCCAGCAGTGGGGGGGGACAGAACAATCAGCCCCAGCATTTT
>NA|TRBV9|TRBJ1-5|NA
CASSPTAVGGQPQHF
TGTGCCAGCAGCCCCACCGCCGTCGGGGGTCAGCCCCAGCATTTT